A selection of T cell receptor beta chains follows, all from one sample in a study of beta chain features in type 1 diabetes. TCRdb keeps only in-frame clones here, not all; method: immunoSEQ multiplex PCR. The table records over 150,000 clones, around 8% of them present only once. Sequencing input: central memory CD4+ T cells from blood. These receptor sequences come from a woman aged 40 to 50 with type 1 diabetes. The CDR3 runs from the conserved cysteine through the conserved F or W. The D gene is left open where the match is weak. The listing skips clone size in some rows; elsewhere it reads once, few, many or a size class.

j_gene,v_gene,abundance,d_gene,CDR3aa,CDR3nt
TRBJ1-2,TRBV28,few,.,CASIRGLYGGYTF,TGTGCCAGCATACGAGGACTCTACGGCGGCTACACCTTC
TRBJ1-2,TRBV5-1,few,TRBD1,CASSTHPGQINYGYTF,TGCGCCAGCAGCACCCACCCGGGACAGATCAACTATGGCTACACCTTC
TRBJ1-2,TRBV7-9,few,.,CASSFDGIYGYTF,TGTGCCAGCAGCTTCGACGGGATCTATGGCTACACCTTC
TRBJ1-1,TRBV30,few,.,CAWSTQGNTEAFF,TGTGCCTGGAGTACACAGGGCAACACTGAAGCTTTCTTT
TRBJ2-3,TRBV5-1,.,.,CASSSILATTDTQYF,TGCGCCAGCAGCTCCATCCTAGCTACCACAGATACGCAGTATTTT
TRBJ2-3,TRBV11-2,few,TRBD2,CASSLGGLDTDTQYF,TGTGCCAGCAGCTTAGGGGGACTAGACACAGATACGCAGTATTTT
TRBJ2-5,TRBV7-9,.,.,CASSQAMALGETQYF,TGTGCCAGCAGCCAAGCTATGGCTCTCGGGGAGACCCAGTACTTC
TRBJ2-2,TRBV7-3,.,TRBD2,CASSTGLAGVTGELFF,TGTGCCAGCAGCACCGGACTAGCGGGAGTCACCGGGGAGCTGTTTTTT
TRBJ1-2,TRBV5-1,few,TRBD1,CASSPGTGYIGYTF,TGCGCCAGCAGCCCAGGGACAGGCTACATTGGCTACACCTTC
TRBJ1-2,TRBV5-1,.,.,CASSLEGGNYGYTF,TGCGCCAGCAGCTTGGAGGGGGGGAACTATGGCTACACCTTC